A selection of T cell receptor beta chains follows, all from one sample in a study of blood T cell repertoires in COVID-19. The protocol was immunoSEQ multiplex PCR, while the TCRdb copy is restricted to in-frame clones and leaves out a portion. The sample has about 240,000 clones; roughly 90% are singletons. Material for sequencing was peripheral blood. The receptors originated from a man aged 55 to 70 who had recovered from COVID-19. Both conserved end residues are part of each CDR3. The D gene is left open where the match is weak. Clone size appears in some rows only: once, few, many, or a class for an expanded clone.

v_gene: TRBV4-2
d_gene: -
abundance: -
j_gene: TRBJ1-5
CDR3nt: TGTGCCAGCAGCCAAGACGGACACGCTACTCAGCCCCAGCATTTT
CDR3aa: CASSQDGHATQPQHF

v_gene: TRBV19
d_gene: TRBD1
abundance: -
j_gene: TRBJ2-7
CDR3nt: TGTGCCAGTAGTGCCGTTCACAGGGGTCCCGAGCAGTACTTC
CDR3aa: CASSAVHRGPEQYF

v_gene: TRBV15
d_gene: TRBD2
abundance: few
j_gene: TRBJ2-7
CDR3nt: TGTGCCACCAGCAATTTGGACTTCGGGAGGGAGCAGTACTTC
CDR3aa: CATSNLDFGREQYF

v_gene: TRBV5-1
d_gene: -
abundance: -
j_gene: TRBJ1-5
CDR3nt: TGCGCCAGCAGCTCCACGGGGGGTCAGCCCCAGCATTTT
CDR3aa: CASSSTGGQPQHF

v_gene: TRBV7-9
d_gene: -
abundance: -
j_gene: TRBJ2-1
CDR3nt: TGTGCCAGCAGCTTGGTGGCTTCCTACAATGAGCAGTTCTTC
CDR3aa: CASSLVASYNEQFF

v_gene: TRBV12-3/TRBV12-4
d_gene: -
abundance: -
j_gene: TRBJ1-1
CDR3nt: TGTGCCAGCTTGCGGACACCAAACACTGAAGCTTTCTTT
CDR3aa: CASLRTPNTEAFF

v_gene: TRBV10-2
d_gene: -
abundance: few
j_gene: TRBJ1-1
CDR3nt: TGCGCCAGCAGAGCGGGCCTCCCGAACACTGAAGCTTTCTTT
CDR3aa: CASRAGLPNTEAFF

v_gene: TRBV12-5
d_gene: -
abundance: -
j_gene: TRBJ2-2
CDR3nt: TGTGCTAGTGGTAGAACTAGTCTAGCCCTACCGAACACCGGGGAGCTGTTTTTT
CDR3aa: CASGRTSLALPNTGELFF

v_gene: TRBV3-1/TRBV3-2
d_gene: TRBD2
abundance: -
j_gene: TRBJ2-1
CDR3nt: TGTGCCAGCAGCCAAGAGGGGACTAACAATGAGCAGTTCTTC
CDR3aa: CASSQEGTNNEQFF

v_gene: TRBV3-1/TRBV3-2
d_gene: TRBD1
abundance: -
j_gene: TRBJ1-2
CDR3nt: TGTGCCAGCAGCCCGAACTGGGACAGGGCTCGAGTCAACTATGGCTACACCTTC
CDR3aa: CASSPNWDRARVNYGYTF

v_gene: TRBV6-5
d_gene: TRBD1
abundance: -
j_gene: TRBJ2-2
CDR3nt: TGTGCCAGCAGTTACTCGGGACAGGGTGACACCGGGGAGCTGTTTTTT
CDR3aa: CASSYSGQGDTGELFF

v_gene: TRBV15
d_gene: TRBD1
abundance: -
j_gene: TRBJ1-1
CDR3nt: TGTGCCACCAGCAGATCGGGACAGGAGGCTGAAGCTTTCTTT
CDR3aa: CATSRSGQEAEAFF

v_gene: TRBV3-1/TRBV3-2
d_gene: TRBD1
abundance: -
j_gene: TRBJ1-5
CDR3nt: TGTGCCAGCAGCCGGACAGGGGGGTTCTATCAGCCCCAGCATTTT
CDR3aa: CASSRTGGFYQPQHF

v_gene: TRBV6-5
d_gene: TRBD1
abundance: -
j_gene: TRBJ2-3
CDR3nt: TGTGCCAGCAAGTTACAGGGGGAACAAGATACGCAGTATTTT
CDR3aa: CASKLQGEQDTQYF

v_gene: TRBV18
d_gene: TRBD2
abundance: -
j_gene: TRBJ2-7
CDR3nt: TGTGCCAGCTCACCGCAACGGGCCGGGGGGGACGAGCAGTACTTC
CDR3aa: CASSPQRAGGDEQYF

v_gene: TRBV6-6
d_gene: -
abundance: -
j_gene: TRBJ1-5
CDR3nt: TGTGCCAGCAAGAACCAGGGTGTCGGCAATCAGCCCCAGCATTTT
CDR3aa: CASKNQGVGNQPQHF

v_gene: TRBV9
d_gene: -
abundance: once
j_gene: TRBJ1-1
CDR3nt: TGTGCCAGCAGCGTAGTGGTGGGGGCGAACACTGAAGCTTTCTTT
CDR3aa: CASSVVVGANTEAFF

v_gene: TRBV7-7
d_gene: TRBD1
abundance: -
j_gene: TRBJ2-5
CDR3nt: TGTGCCAGCAGCGCCGGACAGGGGGAGACCCAGTACTTC
CDR3aa: CASSAGQGETQYF

v_gene: TRBV5-6
d_gene: -
abundance: -
j_gene: TRBJ1-2
CDR3nt: TGTGCCAGCAGCTTTAGGACAGCCTTCTATGGCTACACCTTC
CDR3aa: CASSFRTAFYGYTF

v_gene: TRBV3-1/TRBV3-2
d_gene: TRBD2
abundance: -
j_gene: TRBJ2-3
CDR3nt: TGTGCCAGCAGCCGAAAACTGACTAGCGGGGGGGCAGGAGATACGCAGTATTTT
CDR3aa: CASSRKLTSGGAGDTQYF

v_gene: TRBV19
d_gene: -
abundance: -
j_gene: TRBJ1-1
CDR3nt: TGTGCCAGTAGTCTCATTCGCGGGGCTGAAGCTTTCTTT
CDR3aa: CASSLIRGAEAFF

v_gene: TRBV7-8
d_gene: TRBD2
abundance: -
j_gene: TRBJ2-7
CDR3nt: TGTGCCAGCAGCTTAGGGCCTCGCGGGGGGGGGCGCGAGCAGTACTTC
CDR3aa: CASSLGPRGGGREQYF

v_gene: TRBV3-1/TRBV3-2
d_gene: -
abundance: -
j_gene: TRBJ2-7
CDR3nt: TGTGCCAGCAGCCAAGGAGAAGGGGACTACGAGCAGTACTTC
CDR3aa: CASSQGEGDYEQYF

v_gene: TRBV7-8
d_gene: TRBD1
abundance: -
j_gene: TRBJ2-4
CDR3nt: TGTGCCAGCAGCCCCCAGGGGGTAAAAAACATTCAGTACTTC
CDR3aa: CASSPQGVKNIQYF

v_gene: TRBV28
d_gene: TRBD2
abundance: -
j_gene: TRBJ2-1
CDR3nt: TGTGCCAGCAGTTCCCGGGGTAGCGGGGGCCCTACCTACAATGAGCAGTTCTTC
CDR3aa: CASSSRGSGGPTYNEQFF

v_gene: TRBV6-5
d_gene: TRBD1
abundance: -
j_gene: TRBJ2-7
CDR3nt: TGTGCCAGCAGGACCGGGACAGATACCTACGAGCAGTACTTC
CDR3aa: CASRTGTDTYEQYF

v_gene: TRBV19
d_gene: -
abundance: -
j_gene: TRBJ2-7
CDR3nt: TGTGCCAGTAGTATGGCGGCCGGGAGCTCCTACGAGCAGTACTTC
CDR3aa: CASSMAAGSSYEQYF

v_gene: TRBV19
d_gene: -
abundance: -
j_gene: TRBJ2-7
CDR3nt: TGTGCCAGTAGCCCCGGGGTCCCTGTCTACGAGCAGTACTTC
CDR3aa: CASSPGVPVYEQYF

v_gene: TRBV18
d_gene: TRBD1
abundance: -
j_gene: TRBJ2-7
CDR3nt: TGTGCCAGCTCACGTAACAGGGGCAACGAGCAGTACTTC
CDR3aa: CASSRNRGNEQYF

v_gene: TRBV6-5
d_gene: -
abundance: -
j_gene: TRBJ1-1
CDR3nt: TGTGCCAGCAGTTATGGTGAGGGGAACACTGAAGCTTTCTTT
CDR3aa: CASSYGEGNTEAFF

v_gene: TRBV2
d_gene: TRBD1
abundance: -
j_gene: TRBJ1-2
CDR3nt: TGTGCCAGCAGCCCGGGACAGCCATATGGCTACACCTTC
CDR3aa: CASSPGQPYGYTF

v_gene: TRBV4-2
d_gene: TRBD1
abundance: -
j_gene: TRBJ1-4
CDR3nt: TGTGCCAGCAGCCAAGATCTGGGACAGGGTAATGAAAAACTGTTTTTT
CDR3aa: CASSQDLGQGNEKLFF

v_gene: TRBV18
d_gene: TRBD2
abundance: -
j_gene: TRBJ2-2
CDR3nt: TGTGCCAGCTCACCGGAGGGAGGGGACACCGGGGAGCTGTTTTTT
CDR3aa: CASSPEGGDTGELFF

v_gene: TRBV2
d_gene: -
abundance: few
j_gene: TRBJ2-2
CDR3nt: TGTGCCAGCAGTACCGACGCGGAGCCCACCGGGGAGCTGTTTTTT
CDR3aa: CASSTDAEPTGELFF

v_gene: TRBV12-5
d_gene: TRBD2
abundance: -
j_gene: TRBJ2-3
CDR3nt: TGTGCTAGTGGTTTCCTAGCGGGGCCCACAGATACGCAGTATTTT
CDR3aa: CASGFLAGPTDTQYF

v_gene: TRBV9
d_gene: -
abundance: -
j_gene: TRBJ2-3
CDR3nt: TGTGCCAGCAGCGACGGGGGAGGGCAGTATTTT
CDR3aa: CASSDGGGQYF

v_gene: TRBV6-6
d_gene: TRBD1
abundance: -
j_gene: TRBJ1-5
CDR3nt: TGTGCCAGCAGTTTTACAGGGGGCGCAAGCAATCAGCCCCAGCATTTT
CDR3aa: CASSFTGGASNQPQHF

v_gene: TRBV2
d_gene: TRBD2
abundance: -
j_gene: TRBJ2-1
CDR3nt: TGTGCCAGCAGTGATAGGCTAGCGGCCCGCAATGAGCAGTTCTTC
CDR3aa: CASSDRLAARNEQFF

v_gene: TRBV19
d_gene: TRBD1
abundance: -
j_gene: TRBJ1-5
CDR3nt: TGTGCCAGTAGTTCCGGACAGGGGGGAGGTCAGCCCCAGCATTTT
CDR3aa: CASSSGQGGGQPQHF

v_gene: TRBV19
d_gene: TRBD1
abundance: -
j_gene: TRBJ2-4
CDR3nt: TGTGCCAGTAGCACCGGGACAGGTTTCCTAGCCAAAAACATTCAGTACTTC
CDR3aa: CASSTGTGFLAKNIQYF

v_gene: TRBV6-5
d_gene: -
abundance: -
j_gene: TRBJ2-3
CDR3nt: TGTGCCAGCAGTTACCCAACTATCACAGATACGCAGTATTTT
CDR3aa: CASSYPTITDTQYF

v_gene: TRBV30
d_gene: -
abundance: -
j_gene: TRBJ1-3
CDR3nt: TGTGCCTGGAGTGCCCTTAGTATCGCTGGAAACACCATATATTTT
CDR3aa: CAWSALSIAGNTIYF

v_gene: TRBV2
d_gene: TRBD1
abundance: -
j_gene: TRBJ2-1
CDR3nt: TGTGCCAGCAGTGGGGACAGGGGTTACAATGAGCAGTTCTTC
CDR3aa: CASSGDRGYNEQFF

v_gene: TRBV2
d_gene: TRBD2
abundance: -
j_gene: TRBJ2-3
CDR3nt: TGTGCCAGCAGCGACAGCGGGGTTAGCACAGATACGCAGTATTTT
CDR3aa: CASSDSGVSTDTQYF

v_gene: TRBV2
d_gene: TRBD1
abundance: -
j_gene: TRBJ1-4
CDR3nt: TGTGCCAGCAGTGGGGACAGGGGGTCAGGTGAAAAACTGTTTTTT
CDR3aa: CASSGDRGSGEKLFF

v_gene: TRBV30
d_gene: TRBD1
abundance: few
j_gene: TRBJ1-4
CDR3nt: TGTGCCTGGATGGGGGGAGACAGGGGCCGAAAACTGTTTTTT
CDR3aa: CAWMGGDRGRKLFF

v_gene: TRBV27
d_gene: -
abundance: once
j_gene: TRBJ1-6
CDR3nt: TGTGCCAGCTGTGCAGGCGGGTACTATAATTCACCCCTCCACTTT
CDR3aa: CASCAGGYYNSPLHF

v_gene: TRBV5-6
d_gene: TRBD1
abundance: -
j_gene: TRBJ2-5
CDR3nt: TGTGCCAGCAGCGGGGACAGGGTTGTCCAAGAGACCCAGTACTTC
CDR3aa: CASSGDRVVQETQYF

v_gene: TRBV3-1/TRBV3-2
d_gene: TRBD2
abundance: -
j_gene: TRBJ2-3
CDR3nt: TGTGCCAGCAGCTCACTAGCGGGGGCCGCGAGAAATACGCAGTATTTT
CDR3aa: CASSSLAGAARNTQYF

v_gene: TRBV13
d_gene: TRBD2
abundance: -
j_gene: TRBJ2-3
CDR3nt: TGTGCCAGCAGCTTAGGACTAGCGGCCCTAACTAGCACAGATACGCAGTATTTT
CDR3aa: CASSLGLAALTSTDTQYF

v_gene: TRBV3-1/TRBV3-2
d_gene: -
abundance: few
j_gene: TRBJ2-3
CDR3nt: TGTGCCAGCACGTCTCGTAAAGATACGCAGTATTTT
CDR3aa: CASTSRKDTQYF